This T cell receptor (beta chain) was captured in a study of T cells in Graves' hyperthyroidism and ophthalmopathy. This CDR3 spans 13 amino acids. The V gene lost 5 bases and the J gene lost 2 bases, with 10 bases spanning the gap. Per germline, CDR1 MDHEN and CDR2 SYDVKM. This clonotype was seen at least ten times. Amplification targeted TCR beta CDR3 regions from RNA transcripts. In the first-round RT-PCR of the TCR CDR3, the HTBI primer set was used. TCRdb re-analysed the multiplex PCR reads in MiXCR, keeping a single row per CDR3 protein. This table holds 250,000 to 300,000 distinct CDR3 sequences, roughly 15% found once. These patients, aged 18 to 65, had recently diagnosed hyperthyroidism lasting under 2 months.

The V call is TRBV28, the J call TRBJ2-7; D is ambiguous. Sequencing was performed on blood. The sequence came from a woman between 50 and 59 years old with Graves' hyperthyroidism that later progressed to Graves' ophthalmopathy. CDR3 sequence: CASSIGRPYEQYF. DNA of the CDR3: TGTGCCAGCAGTATCGGACGGCCCTACGAGCAGTACTTC.